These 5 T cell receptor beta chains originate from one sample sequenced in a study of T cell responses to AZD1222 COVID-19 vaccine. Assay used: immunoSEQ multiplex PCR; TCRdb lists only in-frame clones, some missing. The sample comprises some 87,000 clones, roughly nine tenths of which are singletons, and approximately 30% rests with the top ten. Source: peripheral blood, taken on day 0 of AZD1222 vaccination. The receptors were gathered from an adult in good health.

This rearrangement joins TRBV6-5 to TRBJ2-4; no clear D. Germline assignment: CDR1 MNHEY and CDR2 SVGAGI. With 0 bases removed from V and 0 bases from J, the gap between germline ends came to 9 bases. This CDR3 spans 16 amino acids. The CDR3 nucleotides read TGTGCCAGCAGTTACTCGCCGGGTCTAGCCAAAAACATTCAGTACTTC. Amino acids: CASSYSPGLAKNIQYF.

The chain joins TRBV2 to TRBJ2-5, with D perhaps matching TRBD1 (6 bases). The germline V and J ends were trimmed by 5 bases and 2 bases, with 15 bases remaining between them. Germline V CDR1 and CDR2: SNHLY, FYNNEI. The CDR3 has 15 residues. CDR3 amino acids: CASSRYLGAQETQYF. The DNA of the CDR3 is TGTGCCAGCAGTCGATACTTGGGGGCGCAAGAGACCCAGTACTTC. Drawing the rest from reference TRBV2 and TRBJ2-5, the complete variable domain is EPEVTQTPSHQVTQMGQEVILRCVPISNHLYFYWYRQILGQKVEFLVSFYNNEISEKSEIFDDQFSVERPDGSNFTLKIRSTKLEDSAMYFCASSRYLGAQETQYFGPGTRLLVL.

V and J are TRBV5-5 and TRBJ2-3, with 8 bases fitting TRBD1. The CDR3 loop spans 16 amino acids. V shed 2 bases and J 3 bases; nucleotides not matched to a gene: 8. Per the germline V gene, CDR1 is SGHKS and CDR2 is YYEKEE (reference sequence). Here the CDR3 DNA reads TGTGCCAGCAGCTTTCGGACAGGGCTACTTACAGATACGCAGTATTTT. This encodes CASSFRTGLLTDTQYF.

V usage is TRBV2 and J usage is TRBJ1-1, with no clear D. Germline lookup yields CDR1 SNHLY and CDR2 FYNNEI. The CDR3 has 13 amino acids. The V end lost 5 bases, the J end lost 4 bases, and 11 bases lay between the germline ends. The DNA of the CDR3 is TGTGCCAGCAGTCTCGGGGTTTCCACTGAAGCTTTCTTT. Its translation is CASSLGVSTEAFF.

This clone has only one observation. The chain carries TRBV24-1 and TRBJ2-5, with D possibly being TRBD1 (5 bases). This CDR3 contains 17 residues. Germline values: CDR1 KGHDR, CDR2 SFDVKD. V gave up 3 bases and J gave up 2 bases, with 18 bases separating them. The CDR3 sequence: CATSDAGRGVTQETQYF. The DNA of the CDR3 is TGTGCCACCAGTGATGCCGGTAGGGGCGTCACGCAAGAGACCCAGTACTTC.